This T cell receptor (beta chain) was recorded in a study of immune cell composition in non-small cell lung cancer. TCRdb's table, derived via immunoSEQ multiplex PCR, lists solely in-frame clones and lacks some. Among some 2,600 clones listed, about 73% were seen once. This clone came up once. Its antigen is not known. Broader study findings: Smoking pack-years did not significantly correlate with tumour TCR-beta clonality. Lung adenocarcinomas had lower top 10 clone scores and clonality than squamous tumours.

Genomic DNA came from frozen unsorted single-cell suspensions. The CDR3 is made up of 14 amino acids. The V gene's germline CDR1 is SEHNR and CDR2 FQNEAQ (reference sequence). V lost 2 bases to trimming and J lost 6 bases; unmatched junction nucleotides: 6. The source is a human donor with non-small cell lung cancer. This chain uses TRBV7-9 with TRBJ1-1; 7 positions agree with TRBD1. The sample was lung tumor tissue. CDR3 amino acids: CASSLIRGPAEAFF. The CDR3 DNA sequence: TGTGCCAGCAGCTTAATTAGGGGGCCGGCTGAAGCTTTCTTT.